This T cell receptor beta chain was found in a study of control samples from healthy donors and cancer patients. Some clones are missing from TCRdb's copy, which holds only in-frame ones; the method was immunoSEQ multiplex PCR. This table holds 48,000 or so clones, 93% found once. The length of the CDR3 is 12 residues. Germline V lookup: CDR1 SEHNR, CDR2 FQNEAQ (reference sequence). V was trimmed by 1 base and J by 4 bases, leaving 3 bases between them. The sequenced sample was PBMCs. This chain connects TRBV7-9 to TRBJ2-3; D remains unclear. The clonotype comes from a woman aged 50 to 65 with head and neck cancer. The CDR3, as DNA: TGTGCCAGCAGCTTAGGGGCAGATACGCAGTATTTT. Translating gives CASSLGADTQYF.